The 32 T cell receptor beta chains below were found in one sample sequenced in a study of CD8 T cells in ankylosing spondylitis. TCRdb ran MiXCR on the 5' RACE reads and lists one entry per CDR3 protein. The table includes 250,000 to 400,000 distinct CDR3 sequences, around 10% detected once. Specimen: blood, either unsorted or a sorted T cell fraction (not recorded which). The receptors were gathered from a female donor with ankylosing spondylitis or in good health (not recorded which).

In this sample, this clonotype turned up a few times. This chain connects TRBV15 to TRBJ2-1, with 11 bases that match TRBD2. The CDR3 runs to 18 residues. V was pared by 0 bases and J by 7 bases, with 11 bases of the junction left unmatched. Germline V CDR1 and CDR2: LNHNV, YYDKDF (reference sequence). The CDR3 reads CATSRDRLAGGWDNEQFF. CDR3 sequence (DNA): TGTGCCACCAGCAGAGATCGGCTAGCGGGAGGATGGGATAATGAGCAGTTCTTC.

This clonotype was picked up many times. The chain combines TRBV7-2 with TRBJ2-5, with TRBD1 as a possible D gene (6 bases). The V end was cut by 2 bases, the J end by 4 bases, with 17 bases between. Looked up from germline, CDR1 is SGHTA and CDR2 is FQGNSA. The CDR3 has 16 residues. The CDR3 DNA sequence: TGTGCCAGCAGCTTAATGGTGGCCAGGGGTTTAGAGACCCAGTACTTC. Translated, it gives CASSLMVARGLETQYF.

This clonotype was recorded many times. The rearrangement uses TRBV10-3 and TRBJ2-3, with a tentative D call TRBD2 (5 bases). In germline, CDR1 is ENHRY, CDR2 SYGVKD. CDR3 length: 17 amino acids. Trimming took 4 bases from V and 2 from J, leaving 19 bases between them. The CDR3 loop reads CAISVEGGSRTTDTQYF. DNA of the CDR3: TGTGCCATCAGTGTCGAGGGCGGATCTCGGACCACAGATACGCAGTATTTT.

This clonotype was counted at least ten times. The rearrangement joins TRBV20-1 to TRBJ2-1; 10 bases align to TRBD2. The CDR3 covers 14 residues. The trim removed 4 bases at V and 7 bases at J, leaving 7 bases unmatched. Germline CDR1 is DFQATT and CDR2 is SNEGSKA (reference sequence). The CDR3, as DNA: TGCAGTGCTACTCTAGCGGGAGCGAGGAATGAGCAGTTCTTC. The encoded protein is CSATLAGARNEQFF.

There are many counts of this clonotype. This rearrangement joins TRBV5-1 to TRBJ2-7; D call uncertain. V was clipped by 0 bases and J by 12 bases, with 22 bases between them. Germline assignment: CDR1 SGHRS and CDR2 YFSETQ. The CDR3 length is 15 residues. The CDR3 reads CASSLDPMADDIAYF. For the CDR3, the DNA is TGCGCCAGCAGCTTGGACCCTATGGCAGATGACATCGCGTACTTC.

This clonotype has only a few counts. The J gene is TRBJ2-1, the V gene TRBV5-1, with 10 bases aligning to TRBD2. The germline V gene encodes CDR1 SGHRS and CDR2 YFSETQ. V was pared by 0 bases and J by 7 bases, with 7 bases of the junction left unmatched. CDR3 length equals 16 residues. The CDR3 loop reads CASSLVGTSAANEQFF. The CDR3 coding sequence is TGCGCCAGCAGCTTGGTCGGGACTAGCGCGGCAAATGAGCAGTTCTTC.

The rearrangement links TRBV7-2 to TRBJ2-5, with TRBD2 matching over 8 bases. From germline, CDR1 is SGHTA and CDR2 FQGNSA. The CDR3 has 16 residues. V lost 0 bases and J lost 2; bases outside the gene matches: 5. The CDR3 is CASSLAALAGQETQYF. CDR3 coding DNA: TGTGCCAGCAGCTTAGCGGCCCTAGCGGGTCAAGAGACCCAGTACTTC.

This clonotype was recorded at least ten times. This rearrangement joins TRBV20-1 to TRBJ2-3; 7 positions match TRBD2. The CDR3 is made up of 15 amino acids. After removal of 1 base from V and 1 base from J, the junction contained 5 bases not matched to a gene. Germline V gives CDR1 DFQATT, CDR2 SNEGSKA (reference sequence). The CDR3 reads CSARAERGRTDTQYF. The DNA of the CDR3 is TGCAGTGCTAGAGCTGAGCGGGGCCGCACAGATACGCAGTATTTT.

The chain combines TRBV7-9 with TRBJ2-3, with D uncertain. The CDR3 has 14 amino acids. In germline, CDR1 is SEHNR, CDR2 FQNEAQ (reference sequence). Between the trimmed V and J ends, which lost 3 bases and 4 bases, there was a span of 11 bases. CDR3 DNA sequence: TGTGCCAGCAGCTTCAGGTCCTCGTCAGATACGCAGTATTTT. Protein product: CASSFRSSSDTQYF.

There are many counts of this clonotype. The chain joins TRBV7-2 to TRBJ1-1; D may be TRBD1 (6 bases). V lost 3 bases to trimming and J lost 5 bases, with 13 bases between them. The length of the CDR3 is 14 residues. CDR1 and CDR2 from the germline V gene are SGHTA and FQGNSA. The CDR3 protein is CASSFRGRETEAFF. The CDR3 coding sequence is TGTGCCAGCAGCTTCAGGGGACGGGAGACTGAAGCTTTCTTT.

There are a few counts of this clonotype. CDR3 loop: CASSGMSSGGTDTQYF. In nucleotides, the CDR3 is TGTGCCAGCAGTGGCATGTCTAGCGGGGGGACAGATACGCAGTATTTT. This chain connects TRBV27 to TRBJ2-3; TRBD2 aligns across 11 bases. Germline CDR1 and CDR2: MNHEY and SMNVEV (reference sequence). The CDR3 spans 16 residues. The ends lost 5 bases at V and 3 bases at J; junction bases unmatched: 7.

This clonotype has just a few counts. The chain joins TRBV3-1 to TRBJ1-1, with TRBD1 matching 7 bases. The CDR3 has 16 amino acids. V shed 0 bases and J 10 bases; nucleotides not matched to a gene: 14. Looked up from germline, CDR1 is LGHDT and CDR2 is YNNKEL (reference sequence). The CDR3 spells CASSQDWTGRGFGAFF. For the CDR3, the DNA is TGTGCCAGCAGCCAAGATTGGACAGGACGGGGCTTTGGAGCTTTCTTT. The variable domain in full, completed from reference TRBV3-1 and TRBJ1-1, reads DTAVSQTPKYLVTQMGNDKSIKCEQNLGHDTMYWYKQDSKKFLKIMFSYNNKELIINETVPNRFSPKSPDKAHLNLHINSLELGDSAVYFCASSQDWTGRGFGAFFGQGTRLTVV.

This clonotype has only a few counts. The CDR3 sequence is CASSRTGTGNTGELFF. The CDR3 nucleotides read TGTGCCAGCAGCCGAACCGGGACAGGGAACACCGGGGAGCTGTTTTTT. The chain links TRBV14 to TRBJ2-2; TRBD1 agrees at 8 bases. Losses at the gene ends were 4 bases for V and 1 base for J; bases not matched to a gene: 5. The germline V gene encodes CDR1 SGHDN and CDR2 FVKESK. The CDR3 extends over 16 amino acids.

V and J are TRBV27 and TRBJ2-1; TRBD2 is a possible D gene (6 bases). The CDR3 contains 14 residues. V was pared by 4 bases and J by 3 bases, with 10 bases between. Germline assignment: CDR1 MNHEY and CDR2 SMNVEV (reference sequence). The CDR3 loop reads CASSSGEVYNEQFF. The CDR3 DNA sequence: TGTGCCAGCAGTTCTGGGGAGGTCTACAATGAGCAGTTCTTC.

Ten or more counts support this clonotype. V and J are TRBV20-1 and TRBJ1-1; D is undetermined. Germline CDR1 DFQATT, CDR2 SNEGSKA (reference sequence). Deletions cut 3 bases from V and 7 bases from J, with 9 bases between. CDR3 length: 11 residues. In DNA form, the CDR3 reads TGCAGTGCTAGCGGTATGGTTGAAGCTTTCTTT. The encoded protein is CSASGMVEAFF.

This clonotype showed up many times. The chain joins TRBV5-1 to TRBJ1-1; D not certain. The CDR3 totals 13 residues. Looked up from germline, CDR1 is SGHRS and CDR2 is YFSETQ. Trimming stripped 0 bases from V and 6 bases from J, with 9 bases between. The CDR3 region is CASSLEGISEAFF. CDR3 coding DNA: TGCGCCAGCAGCTTGGAAGGGATCTCTGAAGCTTTCTTT.

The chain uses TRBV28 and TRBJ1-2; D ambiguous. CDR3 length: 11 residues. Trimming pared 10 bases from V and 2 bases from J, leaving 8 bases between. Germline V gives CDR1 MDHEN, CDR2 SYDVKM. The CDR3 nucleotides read TGTGCCACGGGTCCAAACTATGGCTACACCTTC. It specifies CATGPNYGYTF.

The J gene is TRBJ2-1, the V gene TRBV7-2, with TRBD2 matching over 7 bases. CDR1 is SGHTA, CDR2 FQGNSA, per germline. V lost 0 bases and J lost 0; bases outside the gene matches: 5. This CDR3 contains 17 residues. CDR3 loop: CASSLAASGSSYNEQFF. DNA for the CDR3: TGTGCCAGCAGCTTAGCGGCTAGCGGTAGCTCCTACAATGAGCAGTTCTTC. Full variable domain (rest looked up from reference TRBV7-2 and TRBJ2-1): GAGVSQSPSNKVTEKGKDVELRCDPISGHTALYWYRQSLGQGLEFLIYFQGNSAPDKSGLPSDRFSAERTGGSVSTLTIQRTQQEDSAVYLCASSLAASGSSYNEQFFGPGTRLTVL.

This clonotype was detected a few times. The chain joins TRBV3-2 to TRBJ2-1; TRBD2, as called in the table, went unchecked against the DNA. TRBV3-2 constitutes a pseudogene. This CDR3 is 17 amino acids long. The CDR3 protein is CASSQDKGGRRNNEQFF. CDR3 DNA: TGTGCCAGCAGCCAAGATAAGGGCGGGAGGAGGAACAATGAGCAGTTCTTC.

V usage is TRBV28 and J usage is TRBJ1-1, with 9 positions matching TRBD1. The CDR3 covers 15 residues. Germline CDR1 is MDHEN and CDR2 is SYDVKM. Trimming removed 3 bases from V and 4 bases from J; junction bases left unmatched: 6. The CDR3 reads CASSFADRGTTEAFF. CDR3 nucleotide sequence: TGTGCCAGCAGTTTTGCGGACAGGGGTACCACTGAAGCTTTCTTT.

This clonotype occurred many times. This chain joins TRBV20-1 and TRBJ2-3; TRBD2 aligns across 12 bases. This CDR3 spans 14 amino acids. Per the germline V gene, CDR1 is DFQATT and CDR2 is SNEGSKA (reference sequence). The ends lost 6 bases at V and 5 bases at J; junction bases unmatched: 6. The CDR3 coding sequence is TGCAGTGCAACCAGGACTAGCGGGGAAGATACGCAGTATTTT. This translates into CSATRTSGEDTQYF.

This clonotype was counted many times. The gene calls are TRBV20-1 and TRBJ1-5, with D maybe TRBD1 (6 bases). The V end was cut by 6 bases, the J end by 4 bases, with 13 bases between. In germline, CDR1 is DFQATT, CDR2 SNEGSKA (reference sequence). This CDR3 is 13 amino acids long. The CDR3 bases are TGCAGTGCCCAGGACAGATTGAATCAGCCCCAGCATTTT. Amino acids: CSAQDRLNQPQHF.

The CDR3 protein is CSATPLGGRRDQETQYF. The CDR3 nucleotides read TGCAGTGCTACTCCCCTGGGGGGGCGGAGGGATCAAGAGACCCAGTACTTC. V usage is TRBV20-1 and J usage is TRBJ2-5, with a weak D call TRBD2 (7 bases). Germline lookup yields CDR1 DFQATT and CDR2 SNEGSKA (reference sequence). Trimming removed 4 bases from V and 2 bases from J, with 23 bases in between. This CDR3 has 17 residues.

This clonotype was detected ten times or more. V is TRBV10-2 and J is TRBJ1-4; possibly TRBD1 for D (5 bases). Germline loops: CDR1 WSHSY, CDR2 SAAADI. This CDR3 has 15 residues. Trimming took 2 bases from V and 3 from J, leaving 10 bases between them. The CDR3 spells CASSEGGGSNEKLFF. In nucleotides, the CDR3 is TGCGCCAGCAGTGAGGGGGGGGGATCTAATGAAAAACTGTTTTTT.

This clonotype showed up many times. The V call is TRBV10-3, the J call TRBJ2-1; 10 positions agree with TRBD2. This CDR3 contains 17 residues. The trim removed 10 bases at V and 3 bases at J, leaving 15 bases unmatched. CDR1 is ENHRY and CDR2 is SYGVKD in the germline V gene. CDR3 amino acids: CATQDGLAAPLYNEQFF. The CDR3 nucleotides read TGTGCCACTCAAGATGGACTAGCGGCTCCACTCTACAATGAGCAGTTCTTC.

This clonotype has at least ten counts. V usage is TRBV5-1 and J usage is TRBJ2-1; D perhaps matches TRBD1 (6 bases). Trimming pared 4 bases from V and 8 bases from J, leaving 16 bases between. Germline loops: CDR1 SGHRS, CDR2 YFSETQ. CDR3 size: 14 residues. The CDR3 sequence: CASSPSSGAYEQFF. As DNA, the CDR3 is TGCGCCAGCAGCCCCTCATCAGGGGCCTATGAGCAGTTCTTC.

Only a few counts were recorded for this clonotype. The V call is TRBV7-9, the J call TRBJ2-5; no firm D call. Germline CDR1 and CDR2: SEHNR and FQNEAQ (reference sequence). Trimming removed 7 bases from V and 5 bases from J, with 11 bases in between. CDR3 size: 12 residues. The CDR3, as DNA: TGTGCCAGCATGGACGCCGGTGAGACCCAGTACTTC. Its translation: CASMDAGETQYF.

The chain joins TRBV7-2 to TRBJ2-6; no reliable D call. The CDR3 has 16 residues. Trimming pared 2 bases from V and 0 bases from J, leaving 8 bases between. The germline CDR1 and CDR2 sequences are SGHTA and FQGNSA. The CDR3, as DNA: TGTGCCAGCAGCTTACATTTGAGCTCTGGGGCCAACGTCCTGACTTTC. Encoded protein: CASSLHLSSGANVLTF.

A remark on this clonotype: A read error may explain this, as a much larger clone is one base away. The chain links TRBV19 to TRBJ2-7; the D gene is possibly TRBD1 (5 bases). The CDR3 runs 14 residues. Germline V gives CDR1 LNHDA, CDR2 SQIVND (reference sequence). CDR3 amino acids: CASSIMTDSYEQHF. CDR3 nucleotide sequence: TGTGCCAGTAGTATTATGACAGACTCCTACGAGCAGCACTTC.

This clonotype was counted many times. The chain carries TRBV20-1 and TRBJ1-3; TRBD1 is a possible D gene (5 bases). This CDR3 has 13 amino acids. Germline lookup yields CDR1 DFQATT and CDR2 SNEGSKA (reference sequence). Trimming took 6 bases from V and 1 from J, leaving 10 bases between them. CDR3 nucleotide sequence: TGCAGTGCGGGGAGGGGATCTGGAAACACCATATATTTT. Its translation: CSAGRGSGNTIYF.

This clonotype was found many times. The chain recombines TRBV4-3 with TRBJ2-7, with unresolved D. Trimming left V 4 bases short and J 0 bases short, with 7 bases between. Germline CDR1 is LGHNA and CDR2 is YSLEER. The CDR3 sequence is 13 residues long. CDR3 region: CASSRASSYEQYF. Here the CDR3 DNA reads TGCGCCAGCAGCCGGGCCAGCTCCTACGAGCAGTACTTC.

CDR3: CASSAALIGVWREDNEQFF. CDR3 nucleotide sequence: TGTGCCAGCAGTGCTGCGCTCATTGGGGTGTGGCGGGAGGACAATGAGCAGTTCTTC. The chain uses TRBV6-1 and TRBJ2-1; 8 bases map to TRBD2. V was clipped by 4 bases and J by 5 bases; unmatched bases: 19. Germline CDR1 is MNHNS and CDR2 is SASEGT. The CDR3 runs to 19 residues.